Listed below are T cell receptor beta chains from one sample, sequenced in a study of beta chain features in type 1 diabetes. Sequencing was performed with immunoSEQ multiplex PCR; in TCRdb, only in-frame clones are kept and a portion is missing. The sample consists of a few hundred thousand clones, about 29% of them appearing once. Material for sequencing was naive CD4+ T cells from blood. These receptor sequences come from a man younger than 30 in good health. Both conserved end residues are part of each CDR3. D genes are given only for firm matches. Some rows have no size entry. The others give once, few or many, or a class for an expanded clone.

TRBV4-1	few	TRBJ2-7	.	TGCGCCAGCAGCCAAGATGGGTACGAGCAGTACTTC	CASSQDGYEQYF
TRBV30	.	TRBJ1-5	TRBD1	TGTGCCTGGAGTGTACGGACAGGTCTGCAGCCCCAGCATTTT	CAWSVRTGLQPQHF
TRBV5-1	.	TRBJ2-7	.	TGCGCCAGCAGCTCCCAGGGTTCCGGCTCCTACGAGCAGTACTTC	CASSSQGSGSYEQYF
TRBV6-1	.	TRBJ2-4	.	TGTGCCAGCGATCCAGCAGGGTCCAAAAACATTCAGTACTTC	CASDPAGSKNIQYF
TRBV6-6	few	TRBJ2-1	TRBD1	TGTGCCAGCACCATCCGGGACAGAACCTACAATGAGCAGTTCTTC	CASTIRDRTYNEQFF
TRBV29-1	.	TRBJ2-1	.	TGCAGCGTGGAATACCATGACGGCAGCTCCTACAATGAGCAGTTCTTC	CSVEYHDGSSYNEQFF
TRBV29-1	few	TRBJ2-7	.	TGCAGTGTTAGCCCGGGAACCTACGAGCAGTACTTC	CSVSPGTYEQYF
TRBV7-9	.	TRBJ2-7	.	TGTGCCAGCAGCTTAGGGACAGAGCCCTTCTACGAGCAGTACTTC	CASSLGTEPFYEQYF
TRBV29-1	few	TRBJ1-1	.	TGCAGCGTCGCAGGGGTGTTGTACACTGAAGCTTTCTTT	CSVAGVLYTEAFF
TRBV28	few	TRBJ2-4	.	TGTGCCAGCAGTTTCGCGGGGTTCAAAAACATTCAGTACTTC	CASSFAGFKNIQYF
TRBV19	few	TRBJ2-4	TRBD2	TGTGCCAGTAGTATAGGACTAGCGGGAGGGGAATACTTC	CASSIGLAGGEYF
TRBV11-2	.	TRBJ2-1	.	TGTGCCAGCAGCTTAGCTAGCGAGCCCTACAATGAGCAGTTCTTC	CASSLASEPYNEQFF
TRBV29-1	.	TRBJ2-6	.	TGCAGCGTAACCTCTGGGGCCAACGTCCTGACTTTC	CSVTSGANVLTF
TRBV18	.	TRBJ2-1	TRBD2	TGTGCCAGCTCCCCGGGACTAGCGGGAGTCTACAATGAGCAGTTCTTC	CASSPGLAGVYNEQFF
TRBV27	few	TRBJ2-5	TRBD1	TGTGCCAGCAGGCTGACAGGGCGAGAGACCCAGTACTTC	CASRLTGRETQYF
TRBV9	few	TRBJ2-3	.	TGTGCCAGCAGCGTAGACCTGGGAACAGATACGCAGTATTTT	CASSVDLGTDTQYF
TRBV28	.	TRBJ2-7	TRBD2	TGTGCCAGCACCACGGGAGGCTCCTACGAGCAGTACTTC	CASTTGGSYEQYF
TRBV7-8	.	TRBJ2-7	.	TGTGCCAGCAGCTCTCAGCAGGGTACCTACGAGCAGTACTTC	CASSSQQGTYEQYF
TRBV11-1	.	TRBJ2-3	TRBD1	TGTGCCAGCAGCTTCGGACAGGGTAGCACAGATACGCAGTATTTT	CASSFGQGSTDTQYF
TRBV15	.	TRBJ2-5	TRBD2	TGTGCCACCAGCAGAGAAGTACTGGGTAGCGGGAGGGAGACCCAGTACTTC	CATSREVLGSGRETQYF
TRBV4-3	few	TRBJ2-7	TRBD1	TGCGCCAGCAGCCAAAGACAGGGGAGGCTTTACGAGCAGTACTTC	CASSQRQGRLYEQYF
TRBV28	.	TRBJ2-1	TRBD2	TGTGCCAGCAGTTCCAGCGGGAGATCGGTAAATGAGCAGTTCTTC	CASSSSGRSVNEQFF
TRBV9	.	TRBJ2-2	TRBD1	TGTGCCAGCAGCGCAACCGGGACAGGGGCCACCGGGGAGCTGTTTTTT	CASSATGTGATGELFF
TRBV7-9	few	TRBJ2-5	TRBD1	TGTGCCAGCAGTTCCACCAGGGGGACAGAGACCCAGTACTTC	CASSSTRGTETQYF
TRBV13	.	TRBJ2-1	.	TGTGCCAGCAGCCGTGGGACTGGAGCATACAATGAGCAGTTCTTC	CASSRGTGAYNEQFF
TRBV30	.	TRBJ2-1	TRBD1	TGTGCCTGGAGTGGCAGACAGGGCGTATCCTCCTACAATGAGCAGTTCTTC	CAWSGRQGVSSYNEQFF
TRBV6-6	few	TRBJ2-3	TRBD1	TGTGCCAGCAGGGTACAGGGGGCAGATACGCAGTATTTT	CASRVQGADTQYF
TRBV5-1	.	TRBJ2-6	.	TGCGCCAGCAGCTTGGAGGGGGGGGCCAACGTCCTGACTTTC	CASSLEGGANVLTF
TRBV4-2	.	TRBJ2-7	.	TGTGCCAGCAGCCAAGATCATCTCTCGGGACAAACCTACGAGCAGTACTTC	CASSQDHLSGQTYEQYF
TRBV7-6	.	TRBJ2-1	TRBD2	TGTGCCAGCAGCTTAGATGCCCTAGCGGGAGCGGGATCCTACAATGAGCAGTTCTTC	CASSLDALAGAGSYNEQFF
TRBV7-2	.	TRBJ2-7	TRBD1	TGTGCCAGCAGCTCCGAGACAGGGCTCTACGAGCAGTACTTC	CASSSETGLYEQYF
TRBV11-3	.	TRBJ2-3	.	TGTGCCAGCAGCTTAGGCCAGTATACGCAGTATTTT	CASSLGQYTQYF
TRBV6-5	few	TRBJ2-2	.	TGTGCCAGCAGTACAGGGAGACGGGCCACCGGGGAGCTGTTTTTT	CASSTGRRATGELFF
TRBV19	few	TRBJ2-1	.	TGTGCCAGTAGTATCTTCCCTAGGGGTGAGCAGTTCTTC	CASSIFPRGEQFF
TRBV4-3	few	TRBJ2-4	TRBD1	TGCGCCAGCAGCCGGCAGGACAGGGCCGGTGGCATTCAGTACTTC	CASSRQDRAGGIQYF
TRBV30	once	TRBJ1-2	.	TGTGCCTGGAGCCGGGTCTATGGCTACACCTTC	CAWSRVYGYTF
TRBV5-6	.	TRBJ2-5	.	TGTGCCAGCAGCGAACTGGGTACAGGGAGGGAGACCCAGTACTTC	CASSELGTGRETQYF
TRBV28	once	TRBJ2-7	.	TGTGCCAGCAGTCCCCTGGGGACCAGGGGGTACTTC	CASSPLGTRGYF
TRBV25-1	few	TRBJ2-4	TRBD1	TGTGCCAGCAGTAACTCCGGGACAGAAAACATTCAGTACTTC	CASSNSGTENIQYF
TRBV11-2	.	TRBJ2-1	TRBD2	TGTGCCAGCAGCTTCTACTTAGCGGGAGGGTCTCACAATGAGCAGTTCTTC	CASSFYLAGGSHNEQFF
TRBV7-7	.	TRBJ2-1	.	TGTGCTAGCAGTTCCGACAGAATCAATGAGCAGTTCTTC	CASSSDRINEQFF
TRBV5-4	few	TRBJ2-1	.	TGTGCCAGCAGCGAACAGGGCTATGAGCAGTTCTTC	CASSEQGYEQFF
TRBV7-9	.	TRBJ1-2	.	TGTGCCAGCAGGAGGGGAGCAGGCAACTATGGCTACACCTTC	CASRRGAGNYGYTF
TRBV30	few	TRBJ2-1	.	TGTGCCTGGAGTGTGGGACTTATCTTCTCCTACAATGAGCAGTTCTTC	CAWSVGLIFSYNEQFF
TRBV9	.	TRBJ2-1	TRBD2	TGTGCCAGCAGCCCCCAGGGACTAGCGACCCACAATGAGCAGTTCTTC	CASSPQGLATHNEQFF